Listed here are 14 T cell receptor beta chains from one sample, sequenced in a study of T cell repertoires in cytomegalovirus infection. TCRdb called the reads again in MiXCR, with one record for every CDR3 protein. The table has just under 550,000 distinct CDR3 sequences, more than 20% seen once. Input material: PBMCs. All receptors come from a human donor in good health (CMV status not recorded). Some clones in this sample may be carry-over from other donors' samples.

This clonotype showed up just a few times. The chain carries TRBV6-1 and TRBJ2-7, with D tentatively TRBD1 (6 bases). The CDR3 has 12 amino acids. Germline assignment: CDR1 MNHNS and CDR2 SASEGT. The V end was cut by 10 bases, the J end by 0 bases, with 10 bases between. CDR3 sequence: CAISTGSYEQYV. The CDR3 bases are TGTGCCATATCGACAGGCTCCTACGAGCAGTACGTC.

The genes are TRBV19 and TRBJ1-2, with 10 bases that match TRBD1. The CDR3 contains 15 residues. Per the germline V gene, CDR1 is LNHDA and CDR2 is SQIVND (reference sequence). J gave up 8 bases and V 2 bases, and 8 bases lay outside the gene matches. The CDR3 protein is CASSIQGQGQFGYTF. The CDR3 DNA sequence: TGTGCCAGTAGTATACAGGGACAGGGGCAATTCGGCTACACCTTC.

The CDR3 loop reads CASSYYRDFQETQYF. CDR3 DNA sequence: TGTGCCAGCAGCTATTACCGGGACTTCCAAGAGACCCAGTACTTC. This chain links TRBV7-8 with TRBJ2-5; a possible D gene is TRBD2 (6 bases). Germline V gene sequence: CDR1 SGHVS, CDR2 FQNEAQ. CDR3 length: 15 amino acids. Trimming removed 4 bases at V and 1 base at J, with 13 bases between. The entire variable domain, with the rest obtained from reference TRBV7-8 and TRBJ2-5, is as follows: GAGVSQSPRYKVAKRGQDVALRCDPISGHVSLFWYQQALGQGPEFLTYFQNEAQLDKSGLPSDRFFAERPEGSVSTLKIQRTQQEDSAVYLCASSYYRDFQETQYFGPGTRLLVL.

This clonotype turned up a few times. The chain carries TRBV20-1 and TRBJ1-5, with 10 bases fitting TRBD1. V trimming: 3 bases; J trimming: 6 bases; junction bases outside the gene matches: 11. The CDR3 loop spans 16 amino acids. The germline gives CDR1 DFQATT, CDR2 SNEGSKA (reference sequence). CDR3 sequence: CSARADRGRESQPQHF. The CDR3, as DNA: TGCAGTGCTAGGGCAGACAGGGGGCGGGAATCTCAGCCCCAGCATTTT.

There are many counts of this clonotype. As DNA, the CDR3 is TGTGCCAGCAGTTACGTTCCCGCTGGGGCCAACGTCCTGACTTTC. This translates into CASSYVPAGANVLTF. The chain uses TRBV6-5 and TRBJ2-6; no clear D gene. The germline V and J ends were trimmed by 2 bases and 2 bases, with 7 bases remaining between them. The length of the CDR3 is 15 residues. Germline values: CDR1 MNHEY, CDR2 SVGAGI.

Note on this clonotype: A much larger clone is a single base away; this may be a read error. This chain uses TRBV7-2 with TRBJ2-1, with unresolved D. From germline, CDR1 is SGHTA and CDR2 FQGNSA. The CDR3 contains 13 residues. The CDR3 DNA sequence: TGTGCCAGCAGCGATCATAACGTCAATGAGCAGGTCTTC. This codes for CASSDHNVNEQVF.

The chain combines TRBV9 with TRBJ2-3; no reliable D call. There are 13 residues in the CDR3. V was trimmed by 2 bases and J by 0 bases, leaving 4 bases between them. Per germline, CDR1 SGDLS and CDR2 YYNGEE. CDR3 sequence (DNA): TGTGCCAGCAGCGTGAGTAGCACAGATACGCAGTATTTT. Encoded protein: CASSVSSTDTQYF.

This clonotype was seen more than once but under ten times. This rearrangement joins TRBV12-3 or TRBV12-4 to TRBJ1-2; 11 positions agree with TRBD1. The CDR3 runs to 16 residues. With V trimmed by 2 bases and J by 4 bases, 6 bases remained unmatched. CDR3 DNA sequence: TGTGCCAGCAGTTTAAGGGCCGGGACAGGGGGCTATGGCTACACCTTC. This encodes CASSLRAGTGGYGYTF.

This clonotype was detected only a few times. V and J are TRBV28 and TRBJ2-3; possible D gene TRBD2, 7 bases. CDR3 length equals 17 residues. V was clipped by 6 bases and J by 0 bases, with 19 bases between them. From germline, CDR1 is MDHEN and CDR2 SYDVKM. The CDR3 sequence is CASRGMRGGASTDTQYF. In DNA, the CDR3 is TGTGCCAGCAGGGGTATGAGGGGGGGAGCTAGCACAGATACGCAGTATTTT.

The chain has TRBV6-1 and TRBJ2-5; D gene uncertain. The CDR3 is 15 residues long. Germline V gene lookup returns CDR1 MNHNS and CDR2 SASEGT. V lost 5 bases, J lost 4 bases, and 17 bases lay in between. The chain's CDR3 is CASSFLDPYGETQYF. The CDR3 nucleotides read TGTGCCAGCAGTTTCCTGGACCCGTATGGAGAGACCCAGTACTTC.

Ten or more counts support this clonotype. Here the CDR3 DNA reads TGTGCCAGCAGCCCTGGACAGGGGTACCAAGAGACCCAGTACTTC. This encodes CASSPGQGYQETQYF. The genes are TRBV7-2 and TRBJ2-5, with 9 bases identical to TRBD1. CDR1 and CDR2 from the germline V gene are SGHTA and FQGNSA. V lost 5 bases to trimming and J lost 0 bases; unmatched junction nucleotides: 4. CDR3 length: 15 amino acids.

The genes are TRBV6-2 or TRBV6-3 and TRBJ2-3, with 8 bases that match TRBD2. The V gene end was trimmed by 0 bases and the J gene end by 0 bases; junction bases not matched to a gene: 5. Germline assignment: CDR1 MNHEY and CDR2 SVGEGT. The CDR3 loop spans 17 amino acids. The CDR3 sequence is CASSYSRTSSSTDTQYF. For the CDR3, the DNA is TGTGCCAGCAGTTACTCCCGGACTAGCTCTAGCACAGATACGCAGTATTTT.

The chain uses TRBV10-3 and TRBJ2-7; 13 nucleotides agree with TRBD2. The germline CDR1 and CDR2 sequences are ENHRY and SYGVKD. This CDR3 is 17 amino acids long. Trimming cost V 11 bases and J 2 bases; bases outside gene matches: 15. CDR3 in DNA: TGTGCCGCTCGGGCGGGACTAGCGGGATTACAGACCTACGAGCAGTACTTC. Protein product: CAARAGLAGLQTYEQYF.

This clonotype has only a few counts. The genes are TRBV24-1 and TRBJ1-5; unclear D gene. V was shortened by 9 bases and J by 2 bases, with 7 bases between the two germline ends. The CDR3 contains 12 residues. Germline CDR1 is KGHDR and CDR2 is SFDVKD. The CDR3 loop is CATARGNQPQHF. The CDR3 nucleotides read TGTGCCACCGCCCGCGGCAATCAGCCCCAGCATTTT.